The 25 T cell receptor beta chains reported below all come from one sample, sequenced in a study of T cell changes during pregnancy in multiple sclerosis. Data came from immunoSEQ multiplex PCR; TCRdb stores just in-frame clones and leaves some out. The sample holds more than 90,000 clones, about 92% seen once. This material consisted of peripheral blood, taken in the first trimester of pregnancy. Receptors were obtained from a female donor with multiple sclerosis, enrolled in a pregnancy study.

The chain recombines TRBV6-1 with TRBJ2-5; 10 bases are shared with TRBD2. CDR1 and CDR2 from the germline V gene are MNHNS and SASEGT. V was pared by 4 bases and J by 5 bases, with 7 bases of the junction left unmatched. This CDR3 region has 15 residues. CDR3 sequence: CASSAETSGRETQYF. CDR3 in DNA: TGTGCCAGCAGTGCCGAGACTAGCGGGCGGGAGACCCAGTACTTC.

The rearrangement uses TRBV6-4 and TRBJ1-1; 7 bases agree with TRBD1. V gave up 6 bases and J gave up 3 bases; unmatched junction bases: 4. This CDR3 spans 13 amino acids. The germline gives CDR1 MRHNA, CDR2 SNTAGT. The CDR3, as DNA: TGTGCCAGCAGACAGGGGTGGGACACTGAAGCTTTCTTT. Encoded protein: CASRQGWDTEAFF.

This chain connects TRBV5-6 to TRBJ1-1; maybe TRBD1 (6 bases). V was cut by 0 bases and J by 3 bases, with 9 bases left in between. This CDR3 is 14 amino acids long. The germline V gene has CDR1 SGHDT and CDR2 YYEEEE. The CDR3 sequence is CASSLGQADTEAFF. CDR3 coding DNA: TGTGCCAGCAGCTTGGGACAGGCAGACACTGAAGCTTTCTTT.

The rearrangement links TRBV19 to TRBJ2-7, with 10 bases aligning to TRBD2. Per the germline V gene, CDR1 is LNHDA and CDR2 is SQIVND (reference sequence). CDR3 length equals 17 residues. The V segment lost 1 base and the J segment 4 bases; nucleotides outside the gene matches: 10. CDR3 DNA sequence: TGTGCCAGTAGTATAGCTAGCGGGAGAACTCCCCCTTACGAGCAGTACTTC. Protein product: CASSIASGRTPPYEQYF.

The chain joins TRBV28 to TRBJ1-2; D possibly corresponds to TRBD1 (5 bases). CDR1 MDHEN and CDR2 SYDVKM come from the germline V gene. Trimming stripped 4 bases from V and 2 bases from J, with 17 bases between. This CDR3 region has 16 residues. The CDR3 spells CASSSPQGGPNYGYTF. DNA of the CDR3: TGTGCCAGCAGTTCGCCTCAGGGTGGTCCGAACTATGGCTACACCTTC.

CDR3 sequence reads: CASSLNFGQGEWHEQYF. The CDR3 DNA reads as TGTGCCAGCAGTCTCAATTTCGGGCAGGGGGAATGGCACGAGCAGTACTTC. This chain uses TRBV7-9 with TRBJ2-7, with 7 bases identical to TRBD1. V shed 6 bases, J shed 5 bases, and the junction held 19 bases outside the gene matches. This CDR3 is 17 amino acids long. Germline loops: CDR1 SEHNR, CDR2 FQNEAQ (reference sequence).

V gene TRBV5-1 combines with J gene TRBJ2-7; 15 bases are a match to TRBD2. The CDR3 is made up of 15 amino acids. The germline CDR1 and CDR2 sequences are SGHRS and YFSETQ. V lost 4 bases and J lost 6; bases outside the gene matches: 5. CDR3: CASSGTSGRFSEQYF. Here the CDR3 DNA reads TGCGCCAGCAGCGGGACTAGCGGGAGGTTTTCCGAGCAGTACTTC.

The CDR3 nucleotides read TGTGCCAGTAGTCCCCCATTCATCAATGAGCAGTTCTTC. Amino acids: CASSPPFINEQFF. This rearrangement joins TRBV19 to TRBJ2-1; D not certain. The V end was cut by 5 bases, the J end by 6 bases, with 11 bases between. The germline gives CDR1 LNHDA, CDR2 SQIVND (reference sequence). This CDR3 contains 13 residues.

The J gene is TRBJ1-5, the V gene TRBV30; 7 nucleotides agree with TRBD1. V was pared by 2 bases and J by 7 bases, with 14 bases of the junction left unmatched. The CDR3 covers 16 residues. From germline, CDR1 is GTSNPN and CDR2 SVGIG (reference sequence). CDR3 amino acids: CAWSLIGQGDRQPQHF. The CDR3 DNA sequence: TGTGCCTGGAGTTTAATAGGGCAGGGGGACCGACAGCCCCAGCATTTT.

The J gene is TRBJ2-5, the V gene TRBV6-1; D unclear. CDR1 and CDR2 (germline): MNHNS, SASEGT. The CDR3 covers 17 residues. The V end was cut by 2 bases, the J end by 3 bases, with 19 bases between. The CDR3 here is CASSETHRSSKKETQYF. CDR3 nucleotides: TGTGCCAGCAGTGAAACCCACAGATCCAGTAAGAAAGAGACCCAGTACTTC.

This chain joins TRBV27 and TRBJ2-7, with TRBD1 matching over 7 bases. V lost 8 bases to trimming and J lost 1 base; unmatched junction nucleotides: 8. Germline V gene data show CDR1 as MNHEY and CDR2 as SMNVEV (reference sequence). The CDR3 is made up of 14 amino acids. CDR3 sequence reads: CASRRDSLSYEQYF. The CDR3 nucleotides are TGTGCCAGCCGCCGGGACAGCCTTTCCTACGAGCAGTACTTC.

The CDR3 nucleotides are TGTGCCAGTAGTAGCGGGAGTTCCCAAGAGACCCAGTACTTC. This sequence encodes CASSSGSSQETQYF. The chain combines TRBV19 with TRBJ2-5; 7 nucleotides match TRBD2. The CDR3 runs to 14 residues. CDR1 LNHDA and CDR2 SQIVND come from the germline V gene (reference sequence). With V trimmed by 4 bases and J by 1 base, 3 bases remained unmatched.

The CDR3 DNA follows: TGTGCCAGCAGCTCGAGCCGGCTGATCAGGGCAGGGAGGGGCTATGGCTACACCTTC. It encodes CASSSSRLIRAGRGYGYTF. The J gene is TRBJ1-2, the V gene TRBV7-9, with D possibly being TRBD1 (5 bases). The germline V gene has CDR1 SEHNR and CDR2 FQNEAQ (reference sequence). The V end was cut by 4 bases, the J end by 4 bases, with 28 bases between. This CDR3 comprises 19 residues.

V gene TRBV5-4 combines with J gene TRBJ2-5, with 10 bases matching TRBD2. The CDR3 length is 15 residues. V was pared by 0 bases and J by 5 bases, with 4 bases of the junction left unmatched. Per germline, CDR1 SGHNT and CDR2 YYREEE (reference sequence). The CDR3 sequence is CASSLVASGSETQYF. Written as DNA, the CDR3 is TGTGCCAGCAGCTTGGTGGCTAGCGGGAGTGAGACCCAGTACTTC. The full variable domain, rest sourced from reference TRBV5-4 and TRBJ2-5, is ETGVTQSPTHLIKTRGQQVTLRCSSQSGHNTVSWYQQALGQGPQFIFQYYREEENGRGNFPPRFSGLQFPNYSSELNVNALELDDSALYLCASSLVASGSETQYFGPGTRLLVL.

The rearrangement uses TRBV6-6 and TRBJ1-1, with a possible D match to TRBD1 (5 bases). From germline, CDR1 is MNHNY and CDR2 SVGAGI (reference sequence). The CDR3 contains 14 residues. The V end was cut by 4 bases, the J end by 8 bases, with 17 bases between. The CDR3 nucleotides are TGTGCCAGCAGTTGGGGCAGGTACAATCCCGAAGCTTTCTTT. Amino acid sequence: CASSWGRYNPEAFF.

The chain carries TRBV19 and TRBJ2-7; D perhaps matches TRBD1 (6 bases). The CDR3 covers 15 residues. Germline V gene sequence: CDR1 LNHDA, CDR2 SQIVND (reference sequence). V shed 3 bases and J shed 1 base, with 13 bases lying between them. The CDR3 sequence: CASSIIQGPSYEQYF. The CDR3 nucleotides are TGTGCCAGTAGTATTATACAGGGACCTTCCTACGAGCAGTACTTC.

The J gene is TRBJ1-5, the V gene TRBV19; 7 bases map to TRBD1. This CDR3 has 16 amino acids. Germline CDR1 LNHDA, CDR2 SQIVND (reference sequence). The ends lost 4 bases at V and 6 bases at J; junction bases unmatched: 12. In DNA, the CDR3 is TGTGCCAGTAGTAGGGAGACAGGGATAATCGGTCAGCCCCAGCATTTT. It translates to CASSRETGIIGQPQHF. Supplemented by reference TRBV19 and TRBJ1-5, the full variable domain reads DGGITQSPKYLFRKEGQNVTLSCEQNLNHDAMYWYRQDPGQGLRLIYYSQIVNDFQKGDIAEGYSVSREKKESFPLTVTSAQKNPTAFYLCASSRETGIIGQPQHFGDGTRLSIL.

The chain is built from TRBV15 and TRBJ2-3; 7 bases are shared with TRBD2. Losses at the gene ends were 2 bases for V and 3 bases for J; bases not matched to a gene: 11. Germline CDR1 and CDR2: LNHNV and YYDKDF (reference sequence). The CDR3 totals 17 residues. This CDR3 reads CATSRHQTSRFTDTQYF. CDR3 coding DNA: TGTGCCACCAGCAGACACCAGACTAGCAGGTTTACAGATACGCAGTATTTT.

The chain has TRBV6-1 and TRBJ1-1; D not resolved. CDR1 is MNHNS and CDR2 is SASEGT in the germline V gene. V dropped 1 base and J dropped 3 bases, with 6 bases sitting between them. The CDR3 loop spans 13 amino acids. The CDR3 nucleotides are TGTGCCAGCAGTGAAGAGGAGTACACTGAAGCTTTCTTT. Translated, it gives CASSEEEYTEAFF.

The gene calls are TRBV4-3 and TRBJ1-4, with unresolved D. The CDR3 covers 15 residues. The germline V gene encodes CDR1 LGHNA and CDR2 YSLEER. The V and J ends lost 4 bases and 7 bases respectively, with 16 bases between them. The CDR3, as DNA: TGCGCCAGCAGCCGTCCGGCGGCCTCGGGTGAAAAACTGTTTTTT. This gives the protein CASSRPAASGEKLFF.

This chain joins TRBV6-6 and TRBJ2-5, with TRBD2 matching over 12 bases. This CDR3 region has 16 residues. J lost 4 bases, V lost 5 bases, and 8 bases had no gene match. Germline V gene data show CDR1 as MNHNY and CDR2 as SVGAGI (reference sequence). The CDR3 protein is CASSNKTSGSRETQYF. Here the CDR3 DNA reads TGTGCCAGCAGTAACAAGACTAGCGGGAGCCGAGAGACCCAGTACTTC.

CDR3 DNA sequence: TGTGCCAGCAGCCTCGGACAGGCTGGCTACACCTTC. It specifies CASSLGQAGYTF. V is TRBV7-6 and J is TRBJ1-2, with 7 positions matching TRBD1. Trimming at V came to 5 bases and at J to 7 bases, leaving 4 bases not matched to a gene. Germline CDR1 and CDR2: SGHVS and FNYEAQ. The CDR3 runs 12 residues. The full variable domain, its missing parts supplied by reference TRBV7-6 and TRBJ1-2, is GAGVSQSPRYKVTKRGQDVALRCDPISGHVSLYWYRQALGQGPEFLTYFNYEAQQDKSGLPNDRFSAERPEGSISTLTIQRTEQRDSAMYRCASSLGQAGYTFGSGTRLTVV.

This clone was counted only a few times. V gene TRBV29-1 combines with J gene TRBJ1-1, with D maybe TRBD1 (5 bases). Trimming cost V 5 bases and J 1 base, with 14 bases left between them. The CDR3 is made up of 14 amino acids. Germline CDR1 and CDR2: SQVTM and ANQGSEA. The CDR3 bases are TGCAGCGTTCGGCTCCAGGGTGGGAACACTGAAGCTTTCTTT. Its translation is CSVRLQGGNTEAFF.

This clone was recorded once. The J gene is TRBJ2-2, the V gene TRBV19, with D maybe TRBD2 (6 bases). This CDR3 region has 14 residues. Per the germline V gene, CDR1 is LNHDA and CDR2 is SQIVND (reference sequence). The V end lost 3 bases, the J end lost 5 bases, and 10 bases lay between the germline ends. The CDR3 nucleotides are TGTGCCAGTAGTATTAGCCTAGCGACCGGGGAGCTGTTTTTT. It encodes CASSISLATGELFF.

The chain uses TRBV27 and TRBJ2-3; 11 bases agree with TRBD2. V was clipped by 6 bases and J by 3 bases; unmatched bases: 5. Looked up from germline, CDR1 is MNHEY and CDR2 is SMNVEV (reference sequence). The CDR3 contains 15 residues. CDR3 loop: CASSQLAGVTDTQYF. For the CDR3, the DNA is TGTGCCAGCAGCCAACTAGCGGGAGTGACAGATACGCAGTATTTT.